This T cell receptor beta chain was sequenced for a study of T cell changes during pregnancy in multiple sclerosis (dated by TCRdb to the late 2010s). Some background on the complete study: The study examined how the T cell repertoire changed over the course of pregnancy in women with multiple sclerosis.

Comment on this clone: Its target antigen remains unknown. Base quality data are lacking; no much larger clone is found one base away.

The library was made by the immunoSEQ multiplex PCR assay. In TCRdb, the immuneACCESS table is reduced to in-frame sequences with V and J assigned. These tables do not hold every clone; where another copy was compared, an unresolved V gene accounts for under half, and the others remain unexplained. The sample table contains tens of thousands of clones; only one count was recorded for 70% to 90% of them. The ten largest make up about 1.8% of the sample. The sample was peripheral blood, taken after pregnancy. This clonotype was sampled from a female donor with multiple sclerosis, enrolled in a pregnancy study.

CDR3 protein: CASSYGGAQETQYF. The nucleotide sequence reads TGTGCCAGCAGTTATGGGGGGGCCCAAGAGACCCAGTACTTC. The chain couples TRBV11-3 to TRBJ2-5; perhaps TRBD2 is the D gene, with 7 bases matching. The V and J ends are trimmed by 6 bases and 1 base, leaving 12 bases between them. The germline V gene supplies CDR1 SGHNT and CDR2 YENEEA. From the cysteine through the phenylalanine, the CDR3 covers 14 amino acids. The retained sequence is limited to the CDR3, 42 bases, with the frame set at the first base. The CDR3 plus the reference TRBV11-3 and TRBJ2-5 genes for the other parts give the full variable domain: EAGVVQSPRYKIIEKKQPVAFWCNPISGHNTLYWYLQNLGQGPELLIRYENEEAVDDSQLPKDRFSAERLKGVDSTLKIQPAELGDSAVYLCASSYGGAQETQYFGPGTRLLVL.